The clone carrying this T cell receptor (beta chain) was counted many times. The antigen is undetermined. TRB rearrangements were amplified by multiplex PCR with BIOMED2 TRB-A/B primers. A single record per CDR3 protein comes from TCRdb applying MiXCR to the multiplex PCR reads. This sample has around 10,000 distinct CDR3 sequences, with 25% to 30% found just once. CDR3 length equals 15 residues. The V gene end was trimmed by 7 bases and the J gene end by 3 bases; junction bases not matched to a gene: 9. Germline CDR1 is MNHEY and CDR2 is SVGAGI. The sample is drawn from a study of T and B cells in COVID-19 patients. Study-level points and caveats: Active COVID-19 showed highly clonal TRB repertoires; recovery showed diversity and richness above healthy donors.

Each TRB amplification used roughly 250-550 ng of genomic DNA from blood. This chain links TRBV6-5 with TRBJ2-1; 7 nucleotides align to TRBD2. The TCR comes from a human donor who had recovered from COVID-19. The sequencing input was blood. CDR3 loop: CASKGGNKNYNEQFF. In DNA, the CDR3 is TGTGCCAGCAAGGGAGGGAATAAAAACTACAATGAGCAGTTCTTC.